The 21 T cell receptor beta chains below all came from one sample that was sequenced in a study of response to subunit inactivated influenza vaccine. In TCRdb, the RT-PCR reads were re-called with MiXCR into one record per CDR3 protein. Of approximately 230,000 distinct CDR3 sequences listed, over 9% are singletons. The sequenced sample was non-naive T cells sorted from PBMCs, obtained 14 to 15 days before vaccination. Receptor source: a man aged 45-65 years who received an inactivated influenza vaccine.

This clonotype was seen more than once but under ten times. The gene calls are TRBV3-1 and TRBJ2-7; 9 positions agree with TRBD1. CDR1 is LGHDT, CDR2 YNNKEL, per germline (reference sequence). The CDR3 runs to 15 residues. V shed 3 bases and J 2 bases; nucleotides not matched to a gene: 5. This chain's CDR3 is CASSHRRQGAYEQYF. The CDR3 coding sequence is TGTGCCAGCAGCCACCGCCGACAGGGGGCCTACGAGCAGTACTTC.

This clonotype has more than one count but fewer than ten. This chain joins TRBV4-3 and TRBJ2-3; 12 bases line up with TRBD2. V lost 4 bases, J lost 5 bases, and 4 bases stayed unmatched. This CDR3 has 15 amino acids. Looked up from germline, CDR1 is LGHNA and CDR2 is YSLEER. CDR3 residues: CASSLRTSGKDTQYF. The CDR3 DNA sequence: TGCGCCAGCAGCCTCAGGACTAGCGGGAAAGATACGCAGTATTTT.

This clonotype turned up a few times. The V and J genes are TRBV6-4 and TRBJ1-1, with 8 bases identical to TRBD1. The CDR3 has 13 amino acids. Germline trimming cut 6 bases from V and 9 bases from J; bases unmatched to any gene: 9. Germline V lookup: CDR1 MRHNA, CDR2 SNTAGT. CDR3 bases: TGTGCCAGCAGGAAGGACAGGGAATTTAAAGCTTTCTTT. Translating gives CASRKDREFKAFF.

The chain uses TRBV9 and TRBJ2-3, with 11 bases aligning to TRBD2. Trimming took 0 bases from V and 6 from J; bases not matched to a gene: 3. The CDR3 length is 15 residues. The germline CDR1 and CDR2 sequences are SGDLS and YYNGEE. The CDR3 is CASSVVAGGRDTQYF. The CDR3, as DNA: TGTGCCAGCAGCGTAGTAGCGGGAGGGCGTGATACGCAGTATTTT. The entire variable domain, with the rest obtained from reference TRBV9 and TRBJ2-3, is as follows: DSGVTQTPKHLITATGQRVTLRCSPRSGDLSVYWYQQSLDQGLQFLIQYYNGEERAKGNILERFSAQQFPDLHSELNLSSLELGDSALYFCASSVVAGGRDTQYFGPGTRLTVL.

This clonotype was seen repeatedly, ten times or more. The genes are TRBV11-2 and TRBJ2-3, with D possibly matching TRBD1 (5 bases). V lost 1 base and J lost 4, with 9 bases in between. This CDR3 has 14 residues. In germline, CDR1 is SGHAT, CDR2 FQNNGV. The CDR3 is CASSLVAGPDTQYF. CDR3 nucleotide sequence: TGTGCCAGCAGCTTAGTTGCAGGGCCAGATACGCAGTATTTT. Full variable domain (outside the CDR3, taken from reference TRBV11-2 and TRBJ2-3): EAGVAQSPRYKIIEKRQSVAFWCNPISGHATLYWYQQILGQGPKLLIQFQNNGVVDDSQLPKDRFSAERLKGVDSTLKIQPAKLEDSAVYLCASSLVAGPDTQYFGPGTRLTVL.

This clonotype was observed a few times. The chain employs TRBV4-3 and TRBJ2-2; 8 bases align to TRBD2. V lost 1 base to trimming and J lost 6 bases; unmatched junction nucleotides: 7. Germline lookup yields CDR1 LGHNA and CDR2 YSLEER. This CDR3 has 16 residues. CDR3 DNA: TGCGCCAGCAGCCAAGGGGGGACTAGGAATCCCGGGGAGCTGTTTTTT. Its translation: CASSQGGTRNPGELFF.

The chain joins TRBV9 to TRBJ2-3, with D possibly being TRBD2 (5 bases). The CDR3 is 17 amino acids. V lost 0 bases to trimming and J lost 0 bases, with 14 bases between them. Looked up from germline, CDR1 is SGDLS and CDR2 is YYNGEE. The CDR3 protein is CASSVATGRDSTDTQYF. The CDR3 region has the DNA TGTGCCAGCAGCGTAGCTACGGGGAGAGATAGCACAGATACGCAGTATTTT.

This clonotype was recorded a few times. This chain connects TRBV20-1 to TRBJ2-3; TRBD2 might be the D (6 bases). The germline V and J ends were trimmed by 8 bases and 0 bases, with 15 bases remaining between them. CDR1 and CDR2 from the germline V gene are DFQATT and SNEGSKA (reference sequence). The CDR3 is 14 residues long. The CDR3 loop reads CSTSSVPSTDTQYF. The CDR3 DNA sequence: TGCAGTACCTCTAGCGTCCCTAGCACAGATACGCAGTATTTT.

The CDR3 is CASSFSGGTSPETQYF. DNA for the CDR3: TGTGCCAGCAGCTTCTCAGGGGGGACAAGTCCTGAGACCCAGTACTTC. The V and J genes are TRBV7-3 and TRBJ2-5, with D perhaps matching TRBD1 (7 bases). The V gene's germline CDR1 is SGHTA and CDR2 FQGTGA. The CDR3 is 16 amino acids. V lost 3 bases, J lost 5 bases, and 19 bases lay in between.

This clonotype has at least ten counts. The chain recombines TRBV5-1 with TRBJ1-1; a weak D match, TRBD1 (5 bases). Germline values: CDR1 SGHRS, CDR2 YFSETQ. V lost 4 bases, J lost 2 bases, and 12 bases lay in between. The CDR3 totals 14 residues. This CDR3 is CASSPKTVNTEAFF. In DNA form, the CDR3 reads TGCGCCAGCAGCCCCAAGACAGTTAACACTGAAGCTTTCTTT.

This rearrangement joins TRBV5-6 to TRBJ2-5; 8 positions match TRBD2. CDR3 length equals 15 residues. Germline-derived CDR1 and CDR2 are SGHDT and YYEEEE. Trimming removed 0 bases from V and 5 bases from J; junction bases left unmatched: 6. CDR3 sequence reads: CASSLGLTSAETQYF. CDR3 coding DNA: TGTGCCAGCAGCTTGGGCTTGACTAGCGCCGAGACCCAGTACTTC.

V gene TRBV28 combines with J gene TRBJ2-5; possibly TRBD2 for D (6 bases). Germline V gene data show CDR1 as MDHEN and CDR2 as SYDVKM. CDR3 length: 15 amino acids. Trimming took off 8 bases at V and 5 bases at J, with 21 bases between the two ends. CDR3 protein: CASSPWGGGKETQYF. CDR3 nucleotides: TGTGCCAGCTCCCCATGGGGTGGGGGGAAGGAGACCCAGTACTTC.

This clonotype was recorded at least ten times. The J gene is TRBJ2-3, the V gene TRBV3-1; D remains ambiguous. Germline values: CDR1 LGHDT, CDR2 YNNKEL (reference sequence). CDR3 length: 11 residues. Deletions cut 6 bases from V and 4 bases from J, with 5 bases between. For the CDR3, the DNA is TGTGCCAGCAGAATGGCAGATACGCAGTATTTT. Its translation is CASRMADTQYF.

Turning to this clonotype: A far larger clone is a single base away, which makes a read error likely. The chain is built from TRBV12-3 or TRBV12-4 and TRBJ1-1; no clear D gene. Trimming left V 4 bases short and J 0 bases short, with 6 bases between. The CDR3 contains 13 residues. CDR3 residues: CASSSRVNTEAFF. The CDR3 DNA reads TGTGCCAGCAGTTCAAGGGTGAACACTGAAGCTTTCTTT.

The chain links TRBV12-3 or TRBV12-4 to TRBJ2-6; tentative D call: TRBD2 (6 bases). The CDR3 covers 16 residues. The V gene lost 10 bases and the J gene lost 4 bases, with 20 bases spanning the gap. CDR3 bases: TGTGCCACCTCGGACGGAGGGTCTCTCGGGGCCAACGTCCTGACTTTC. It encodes CATSDGGSLGANVLTF.

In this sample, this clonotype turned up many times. CDR3 in amino acids: CAVGDRAPDTQYF. CDR3 bases: TGTGCCGTAGGGGACAGGGCCCCAGATACGCAGTATTTT. The chain carries TRBV15 and TRBJ2-3; 9 bases line up with TRBD1. Germline CDR1 and CDR2: LNHNV and YYDKDF (reference sequence). Trimming removed 11 bases from V and 4 bases from J; junction bases left unmatched: 7. The CDR3 totals 13 residues.

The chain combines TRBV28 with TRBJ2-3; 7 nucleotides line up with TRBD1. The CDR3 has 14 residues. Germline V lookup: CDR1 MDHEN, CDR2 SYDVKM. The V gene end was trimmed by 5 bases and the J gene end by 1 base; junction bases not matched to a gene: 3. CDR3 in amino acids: CASSPTGRTDTQYF. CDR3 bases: TGTGCCAGCAGTCCGACAGGGCGCACAGATACGCAGTATTTT.

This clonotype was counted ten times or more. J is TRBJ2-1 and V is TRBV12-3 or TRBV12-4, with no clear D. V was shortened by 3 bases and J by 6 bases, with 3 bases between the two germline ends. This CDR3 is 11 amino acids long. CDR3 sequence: CASSFGNEQFF. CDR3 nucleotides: TGTGCCAGCAGTTTCGGCAATGAGCAGTTCTTC.

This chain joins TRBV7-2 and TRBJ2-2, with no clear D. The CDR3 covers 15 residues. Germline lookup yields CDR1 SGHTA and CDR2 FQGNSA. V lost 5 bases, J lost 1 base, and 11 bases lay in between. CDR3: CASSPEVGNTGELFF. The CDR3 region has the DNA TGTGCCAGCAGCCCCGAGGTTGGGAACACCGGGGAGCTGTTTTTT.

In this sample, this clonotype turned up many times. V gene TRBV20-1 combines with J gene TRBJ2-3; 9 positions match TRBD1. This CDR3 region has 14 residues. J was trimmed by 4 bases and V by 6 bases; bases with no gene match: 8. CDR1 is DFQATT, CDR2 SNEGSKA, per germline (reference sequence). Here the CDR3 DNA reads TGCAGTGCAACGGGACAGGGTTCCTCAGATACGCAGTATTTT. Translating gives CSATGQGSSDTQYF.

The CDR3 here is CASSLAQGGGEKLFF. The CDR3 bases are TGCGCCAGCAGCTTGGCTCAGGGGGGAGGAGAAAAACTGTTTTTT. V gene TRBV5-1 combines with J gene TRBJ1-4, with 7 bases aligning to TRBD1. Trimming cost V 0 bases and J 8 bases; bases outside gene matches: 7. From germline, CDR1 is SGHRS and CDR2 YFSETQ. The CDR3 has 15 amino acids.